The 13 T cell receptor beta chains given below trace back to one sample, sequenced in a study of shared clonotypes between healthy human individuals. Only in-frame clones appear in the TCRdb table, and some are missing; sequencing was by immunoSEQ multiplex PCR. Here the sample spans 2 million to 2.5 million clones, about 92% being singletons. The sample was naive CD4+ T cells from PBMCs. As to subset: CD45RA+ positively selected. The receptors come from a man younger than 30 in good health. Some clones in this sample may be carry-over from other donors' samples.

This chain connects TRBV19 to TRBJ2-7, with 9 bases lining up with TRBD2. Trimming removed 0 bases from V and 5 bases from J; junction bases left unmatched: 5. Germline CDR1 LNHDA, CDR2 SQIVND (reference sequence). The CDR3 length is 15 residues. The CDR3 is CASSIEGGRAHEQYF. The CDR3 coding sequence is TGTGCCAGTAGTATAGAAGGCGGGAGGGCCCACGAGCAGTACTTC.

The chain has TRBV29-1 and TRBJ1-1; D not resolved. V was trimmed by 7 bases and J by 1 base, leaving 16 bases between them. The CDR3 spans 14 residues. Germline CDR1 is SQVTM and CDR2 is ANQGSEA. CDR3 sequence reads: CSGKDLGENTEAFF. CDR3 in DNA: TGCAGCGGGAAAGACCTGGGAGAGAACACTGAAGCTTTCTTT.

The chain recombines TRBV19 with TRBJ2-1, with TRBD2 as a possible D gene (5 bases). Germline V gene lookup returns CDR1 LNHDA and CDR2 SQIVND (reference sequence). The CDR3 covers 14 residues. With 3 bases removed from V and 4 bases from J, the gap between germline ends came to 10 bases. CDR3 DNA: TGTGCCAGTAGTATCAATTCGGGGTACAATGAGCAGTTCTTC. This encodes CASSINSGYNEQFF.

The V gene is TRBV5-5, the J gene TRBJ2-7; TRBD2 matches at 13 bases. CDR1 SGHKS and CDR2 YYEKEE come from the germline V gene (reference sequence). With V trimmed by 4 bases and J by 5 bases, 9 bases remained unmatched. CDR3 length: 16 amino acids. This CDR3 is CASSPGGLAGPNEQYF. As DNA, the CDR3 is TGTGCCAGCAGCCCGGGGGGACTAGCGGGACCCAACGAGCAGTACTTC. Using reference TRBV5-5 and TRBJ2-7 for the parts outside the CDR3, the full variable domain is DAGVTQSPTHLIKTRGQQVTLRCSPISGHKSVSWYQQVLGQGPQFIFQYYEKEERGRGNFPDRFSARQFPNYSSELNVNALLLGDSALYLCASSPGGLAGPNEQYFGPGTRLTVT.

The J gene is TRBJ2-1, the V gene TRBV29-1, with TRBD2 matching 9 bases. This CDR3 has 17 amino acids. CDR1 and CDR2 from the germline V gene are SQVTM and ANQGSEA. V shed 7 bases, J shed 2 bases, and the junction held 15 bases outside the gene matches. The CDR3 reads CSGTGTSRTQAYNEQFF. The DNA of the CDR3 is TGCAGCGGCACCGGGACTAGCCGTACTCAGGCCTACAATGAGCAGTTCTTC.

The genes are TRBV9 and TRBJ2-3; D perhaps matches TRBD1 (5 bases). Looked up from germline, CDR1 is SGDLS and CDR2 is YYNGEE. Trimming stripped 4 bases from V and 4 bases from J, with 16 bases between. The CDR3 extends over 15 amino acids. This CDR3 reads CASSPRQGEADTQYF. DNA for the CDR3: TGTGCCAGCAGCCCTAGGCAGGGCGAAGCAGATACGCAGTATTTT.

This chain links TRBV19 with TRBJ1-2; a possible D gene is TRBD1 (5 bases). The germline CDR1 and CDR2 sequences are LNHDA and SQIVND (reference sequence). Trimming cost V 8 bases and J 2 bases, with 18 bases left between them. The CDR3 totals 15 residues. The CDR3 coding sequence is TGTGCCAGTCGGTTAGACAGAACTACAAACTATGGCTACACCTTC. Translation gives CASRLDRTTNYGYTF.

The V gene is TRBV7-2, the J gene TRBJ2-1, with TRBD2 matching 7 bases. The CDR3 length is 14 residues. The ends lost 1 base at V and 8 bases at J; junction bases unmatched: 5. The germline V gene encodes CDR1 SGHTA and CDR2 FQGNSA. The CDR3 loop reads CASSLVWGGDEQFF. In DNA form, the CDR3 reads TGTGCCAGCAGCTTAGTGTGGGGAGGGGATGAGCAGTTCTTC.

The CDR3 DNA is TGTGCCAGCAGCTGGGGGCAGTTTGCCGGGGAGCTGTTTTTT. It codes for CASSWGQFAGELFF. The chain carries TRBV5-4 and TRBJ2-2; possible D gene TRBD1, 6 bases. Deletions cut 3 bases from V and 6 bases from J, with 12 bases between. CDR3 length equals 14 residues. Germline loops: CDR1 SGHNT, CDR2 YYREEE (reference sequence).

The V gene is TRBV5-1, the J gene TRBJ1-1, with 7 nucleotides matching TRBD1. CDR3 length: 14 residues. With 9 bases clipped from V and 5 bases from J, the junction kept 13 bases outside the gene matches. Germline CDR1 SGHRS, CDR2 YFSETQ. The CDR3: CATRVSGGSTEAFF. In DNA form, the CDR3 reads TGCGCCACTCGAGTTTCAGGGGGGAGTACTGAAGCTTTCTTT. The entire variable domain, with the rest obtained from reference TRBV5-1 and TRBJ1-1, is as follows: KAGVTQTPRYLIKTRGQQVTLSCSPISGHRSVSWYQQTPGQGLQFLFEYFSETQRNKGNFPGRFSGRQFSNSRSEMNVSTLELGDSALYLCATRVSGGSTEAFFGQGTRLTVV.

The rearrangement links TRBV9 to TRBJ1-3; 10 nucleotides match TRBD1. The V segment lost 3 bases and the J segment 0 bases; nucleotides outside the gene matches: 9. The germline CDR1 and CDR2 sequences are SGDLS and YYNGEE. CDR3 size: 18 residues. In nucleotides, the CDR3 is TGTGCCAGCAGCGCAACCGGGACAGGGGCTTACTCTGGAAACACCATATATTTT. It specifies CASSATGTGAYSGNTIYF.

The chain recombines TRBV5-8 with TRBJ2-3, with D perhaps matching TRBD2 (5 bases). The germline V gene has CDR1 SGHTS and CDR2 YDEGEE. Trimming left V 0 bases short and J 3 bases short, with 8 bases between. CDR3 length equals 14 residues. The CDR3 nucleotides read TGTGCCAGCAGCTTGGGCGGGCCTACAGATACGCAGTATTTT. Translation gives CASSLGGPTDTQYF.

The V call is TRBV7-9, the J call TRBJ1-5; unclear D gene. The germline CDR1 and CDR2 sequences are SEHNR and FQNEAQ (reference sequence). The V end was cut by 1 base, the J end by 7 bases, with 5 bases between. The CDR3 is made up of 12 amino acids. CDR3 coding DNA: TGTGCCAGCAGCTTAGATCTGCAGCCCCAGCATTTT. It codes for CASSLDLQPQHF.